Reported below is one T cell receptor beta chain. These data belong to a study of tumor T cells in aggressive B-cell lymphoma. Some clones are missing from TCRdb's copy, which holds only in-frame ones; the method was immunoSEQ multiplex PCR. The sample includes 5,900 or so clones, around 79% seen only once; the top ten take 7.4%. CDR1 SGHDN and CDR2 FVKESK come from the germline V gene. The CDR3 loop spans 12 amino acids. V lost 2 bases to trimming and J lost 7 bases, with 6 bases between them. The clonotype was recovered from an adult with diffuse large B cell lymphoma. Sequencing used tumor tissue. This chain links TRBV14 with TRBJ2-1; unclear D gene. The CDR3 region has the DNA TGTGCCAGCAGCCAACACAGTAATGAGCAGTTCTTC. It yields the protein CASSQHSNEQFF.